This TCR beta chain was sequenced for a study of cytomegalovirus exposure and HLA in healthy donors. The wider study: In a later analysis, it was reported that the roughly 130 validation repertoires had been produced on the same platform as the 550 to 700 repertoires belonging to the first cohort.

These donors were members of the approximately 120-subject validation cohort, a group separate from the approximately 620-subject first cohort. The protocol was immunoSEQ multiplex PCR, while the TCRdb copy is restricted to in-frame clones and leaves out a portion. The sample contains more than 95,000 clones, about 86% of which appear only once. In the case of this clone: What it recognizes is unknown.

The CDR3 has 14 residues. Trimming cost V 1 base and J 6 bases, with 7 bases left between them. Germline values: CDR1 SGHVS, CDR2 FQNEAQ. Overall study results and limits: Most TCR sequences proved rare, with some public TCRs found in many donors. A few of the chains that were CMV-associated were confirmed in vitro to be specific for CMV antigens.

The rearrangement joins TRBV7-8 to TRBJ1-6; perhaps TRBD1 as D (5 bases). Sequencing was done on a sample of PBMCs. This clonotype was obtained from a young woman in good health and CMV-seropositive. In DNA form, the CDR3 reads TGTGCCAGCAGCTTAGGGACACTTAATTCACCCCTCCACTTT. Its translation is CASSLGTLNSPLHF.